This passage covers 24 T cell receptor beta chains from one sample sequenced in a study of T cell responses to AZD1222 COVID-19 vaccine (TCRdb year 2021). The time point tag for this specimen amounts to: baseline before first vaccination. The library was generated by the immunoSEQ multiplex PCR assay. TCRdb re-hosts the immuneACCESS table, in-frame sequences only. Its copies lack some clones; in the studies checked, an unresolved V gene accounts for under half of them, and the cause for the rest is not known. The table for this sample lists about 130,000 clones; 88% of them were counted only once. The ten largest clonotypes hold 4% to 4.5% of the sample. Specimen: peripheral blood, collected on day 0 of AZD1222 vaccination. Receptor source: an adult in good health.

This clone has only one observation. The rearrangement joins TRBV24-1 to TRBJ1-4, with D unclear. This CDR3 spans 13 amino acids. Germline V gene lookup returns CDR1 KGHDR and CDR2 SFDVKD. Trimming took 4 bases from V and 4 from J, leaving 6 bases between them. CDR3 region: CATSEGSNEKLFF. DNA of the CDR3: TGTGCCACCAGTGAGGGTAGTAATGAAAAACTGTTTTTT.

V and J are TRBV19 and TRBJ1-5; 12 nucleotides agree with TRBD1. Germline V gene sequence: CDR1 LNHDA, CDR2 SQIVND (reference sequence). V trimming: 7 bases; J trimming: 6 bases; junction bases outside the gene matches: 7. This CDR3 has 15 amino acids. The CDR3 sequence is CASTLGTGGLQPQHF. CDR3 DNA: TGTGCCAGTACCCTCGGGACAGGGGGCCTTCAGCCCCAGCATTTT.

The rearrangement joins TRBV28 to TRBJ1-4; 7 bases align to TRBD1. The V gene's germline CDR1 is MDHEN and CDR2 SYDVKM. The CDR3 has 14 residues. V trimming: 6 bases; J trimming: 8 bases; junction bases outside the gene matches: 9. The CDR3 DNA follows: TGTGCCAGCAGAGGGCAGGGGGGATTCGAAAAACTGTTTTTT. Amino acid sequence: CASRGQGGFEKLFF.

The chain is built from TRBV12-5 and TRBJ2-2, with unresolved D. CDR1 and CDR2 from the germline V gene are LGHNT and FRNRAP. This CDR3 has 12 amino acids. Trimming removed 6 bases from V and 3 bases from J, with 5 bases in between. CDR3 amino acids: CASGRDTGELFF. CDR3 in DNA: TGTGCTAGTGGCCGGGACACCGGGGAGCTGTTTTTT.

The rearrangement links TRBV7-9 to TRBJ1-3; D may be TRBD1 (5 bases). V dropped 5 bases and J dropped 2 bases, with 13 bases sitting between them. Germline CDR1 SEHNR, CDR2 FQNEAQ (reference sequence). This CDR3 is 15 amino acids long. The chain's CDR3 is CASSLVVGAGNTIYF. Written as DNA, the CDR3 is TGTGCCAGCAGCCTAGTAGTGGGGGCTGGAAACACCATATATTTT.

The rearrangement uses TRBV2 and TRBJ1-2; the D is unclear. Per the germline V gene, CDR1 is SNHLY and CDR2 is FYNNEI. The ends were cut back, 6 bases at V and 1 base at J, with 15 bases in the middle. CDR3 size: 15 residues. This CDR3 is CASRHEAIINYGYTF. CDR3 coding DNA: TGTGCCAGCAGACACGAAGCTATAATTAACTATGGCTACACCTTC.

The rearrangement links TRBV6-4 to TRBJ1-2; 8 bases agree with TRBD1. V was clipped by 6 bases and J by 4 bases; unmatched bases: 10. This CDR3 is built from 15 residues. In germline, CDR1 is MRHNA, CDR2 SNTAGT. The CDR3: CASREAPGGGYGYTF. CDR3 sequence (DNA): TGTGCCAGCAGGGAAGCACCAGGGGGCGGCTATGGCTACACCTTC.

This CDR3 reads CASGWWQGSAETQYF. The DNA of the CDR3 is TGTGCCAGCGGTTGGTGGCAGGGGAGCGCGGAGACCCAGTACTTC. V usage is TRBV6-5 and J usage is TRBJ2-5, with TRBD1 as a possible D gene (6 bases). V was clipped by 8 bases and J by 5 bases, with 21 bases between them. There are 15 residues in the CDR3. Germline CDR1 MNHEY, CDR2 SVGAGI.

The chain has TRBV7-2 and TRBJ2-2, with TRBD2 identical over 7 bases. After removal of 6 bases from V and 4 bases from J, the junction contained 8 bases not matched to a gene. The V gene's germline CDR1 is SGHTA and CDR2 FQGNSA. This CDR3 is 15 amino acids long. CDR3 nucleotide sequence: TGTGCCAGCAGGCCGGGACTACCGCTCACCGGGGAGCTGTTTTTT. This encodes CASRPGLPLTGELFF.

The chain is built from TRBV5-1 and TRBJ2-7; 8 bases line up with TRBD2. This CDR3 has 12 residues. J lost 10 bases, V lost 4 bases, and 7 bases had no gene match. Germline lookup yields CDR1 SGHRS and CDR2 YFSETQ. CDR3 nucleotide sequence: TGCGCCAGCAGCCCGGGAGGGGGAATTCAGTACTTC. Protein sequence: CASSPGGGIQYF.

The chain employs TRBV10-3 and TRBJ1-3; the D is unclear. From germline, CDR1 is ENHRY and CDR2 SYGVKD. The V and J ends lost 0 bases and 6 bases respectively, with 6 bases between them. The CDR3 contains 13 residues. The CDR3: CAISESPLNTIYF. CDR3 coding DNA: TGTGCCATCAGTGAGTCCCCCCTAAACACCATATATTTT.

The chain joins TRBV28 to TRBJ1-6, with D possibly being TRBD1 (5 bases). Trimming removed 3 bases from V and 3 bases from J, with 15 bases in between. The CDR3 extends over 17 amino acids. CDR1 MDHEN and CDR2 SYDVKM come from the germline V gene. Written as DNA, the CDR3 is TGTGCCAGCAGTTTGACGGGCGGGGCCGACTATAATTCACCCCTCCACTTT. As protein: CASSLTGGADYNSPLHF.

This clone was observed a single time. The rearrangement links TRBV18 to TRBJ1-1; D may be TRBD1 (5 bases). Looked up from germline, CDR1 is KGHSH and CDR2 is LQKENI. The V end lost 2 bases, the J end lost 5 bases, and 6 bases lay between the germline ends. CDR3 length: 12 residues. The DNA of the CDR3 is TGTGCCAGCTCACCAGGGACGACTGAAGCTTTCTTT. Protein: CASSPGTTEAFF.

V is TRBV29-1 and J is TRBJ1-1; 7 positions match TRBD1. The CDR3 length is 13 residues. The germline gives CDR1 SQVTM, CDR2 ANQGSEA. Trimming at V came to 8 bases and at J to 1 base, leaving 7 bases not matched to a gene. CDR3 in DNA: TGCAGCCTCCGACAGGGATGGAACACTGAAGCTTTCTTT. It specifies CSLRQGWNTEAFF.

V gene TRBV28 combines with J gene TRBJ1-6, with a possible D match to TRBD1 (5 bases). From germline, CDR1 is MDHEN and CDR2 SYDVKM. The CDR3 has 15 residues. V was shortened by 5 bases and J by 7 bases, with 15 bases between the two germline ends. The CDR3 loop is CASSPSTWDNSPLHF. The CDR3 region has the DNA TGTGCCAGCAGTCCCTCGACCTGGGACAATTCACCCCTCCACTTT.

This clone was detected once. The rearrangement uses TRBV5-6 and TRBJ2-1; D possibly corresponds to TRBD1 (6 bases). There are 12 residues in the CDR3. Germline assignment: CDR1 SGHDT and CDR2 YYEEEE. V was cut by 2 bases and J by 7 bases, with 7 bases left in between. The DNA of the CDR3 is TGTGCCAGCAGCTTCACAGGGAATGAGCAGTTCTTC. Amino acids: CASSFTGNEQFF.

The rearrangement uses TRBV24-1 and TRBJ1-5; 8 bases are shared with TRBD1. The CDR3 has 15 amino acids. Trimming removed 3 bases from V and 9 bases from J; junction bases left unmatched: 9. The germline gives CDR1 KGHDR, CDR2 SFDVKD. CDR3 DNA sequence: TGTGCCACCAGTGATGGGACAGGAGGGTTACGGCCCCAGCATTTT. Its translation is CATSDGTGGLRPQHF.

The rearrangement links TRBV5-3 to TRBJ2-1; 7 bases match TRBD1. TRBV5-3 belongs to the ORF category, with a function that is uncertain. The ends lost 0 bases at V and 3 bases at J; junction bases unmatched: 9. There are 17 residues in the CDR3. The CDR3 loop reads CARSLASERGLYNEQFF. CDR3 coding DNA: TGTGCCAGAAGCTTGGCCTCGGAAAGGGGGCTCTACAATGAGCAGTTCTTC.

The V call is TRBV2, the J call TRBJ2-3, with D perhaps matching TRBD2 (5 bases). CDR1 is SNHLY, CDR2 FYNNEI, per germline. The CDR3 loop spans 13 amino acids. Deletions cut 6 bases from V and 8 bases from J, with 15 bases between. The CDR3 sequence: CASSPGSVPTQYF. In DNA, the CDR3 is TGTGCCAGCAGCCCAGGTAGCGTCCCTACGCAGTATTTT.

The rearrangement uses TRBV4-3 and TRBJ1-4; D gene unclear. Germline V CDR1 and CDR2: LGHNA, YSLEER. The V end was cut by 0 bases, the J end by 4 bases, with 9 bases between. CDR3 size: 15 residues. The CDR3 is CASSQDRGSNEKLFF. DNA for the CDR3: TGCGCCAGCAGCCAAGATCGAGGGAGTAATGAAAAACTGTTTTTT.

V is TRBV19 and J is TRBJ2-1; the match to TRBD2 covers 7 bases. V lost 1 base, J lost 3 bases, and 3 bases stayed unmatched. Germline assignment: CDR1 LNHDA and CDR2 SQIVND (reference sequence). CDR3 size: 15 residues. In DNA, the CDR3 is TGTGCCAGTAGTATAGTGCGGGAGATCTACAATGAGCAGTTCTTC. This translates into CASSIVREIYNEQFF. Filled out from reference TRBV19 and TRBJ2-1, the complete variable domain reads DGGITQSPKYLFRKEGQNVTLSCEQNLNHDAMYWYRQDPGQGLRLIYYSQIVNDFQKGDIAEGYSVSREKKESFPLTVTSAQKNPTAFYLCASSIVREIYNEQFFGPGTRLTVL.

The rearrangement joins TRBV19 to TRBJ2-7; 7 nucleotides match TRBD1. The V and J ends lost 6 bases and 5 bases, in that order; junction bases with no gene match: 7. The germline CDR1 and CDR2 sequences are LNHDA and SQIVND (reference sequence). The CDR3 is 13 amino acids. CDR3: CASSLTGSHEQYF. The CDR3 DNA sequence: TGTGCCAGTAGCCTGACAGGGTCGCACGAGCAGTACTTC.

V usage is TRBV5-1 and J usage is TRBJ2-7, with TRBD1 identical over 12 bases. Germline CDR1 reads SGHRS; CDR2 reads YFSETQ. Trimming cost V 5 bases and J 7 bases; bases outside gene matches: 10. The CDR3 sequence is 15 residues long. In nucleotides, the CDR3 is TGCGCCAGCAGTTCGGGGACAGGGGGCGCAGGTGAGCAGTACTTC. Residues: CASSSGTGGAGEQYF.

The V call is TRBV11-1, the J call TRBJ1-1, with 7 bases that match TRBD1. Germline V gene lookup returns CDR1 SGHAT and CDR2 FQDESV (reference sequence). Losses at the gene ends were 4 bases for V and 1 base for J; bases not matched to a gene: 3. The CDR3 has 14 amino acids. The CDR3 DNA reads as TGTGCCAGCAGCTCGACAGGGCCGAACACTGAAGCTTTCTTT. Its translation is CASSSTGPNTEAFF.